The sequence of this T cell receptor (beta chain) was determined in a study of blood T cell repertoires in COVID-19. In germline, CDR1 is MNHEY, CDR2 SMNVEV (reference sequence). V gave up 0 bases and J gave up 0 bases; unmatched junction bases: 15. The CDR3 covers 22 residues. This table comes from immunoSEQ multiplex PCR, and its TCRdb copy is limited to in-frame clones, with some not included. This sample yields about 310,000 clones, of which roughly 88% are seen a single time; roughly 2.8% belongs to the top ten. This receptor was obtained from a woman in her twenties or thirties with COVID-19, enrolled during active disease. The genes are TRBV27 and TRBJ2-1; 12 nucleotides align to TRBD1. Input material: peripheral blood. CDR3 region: CASSLSSFSGTGGLSSYNEQFF. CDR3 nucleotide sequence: TGTGCCAGCAGTTTATCCTCCTTTTCCGGGACAGGGGGCTTGAGCTCCTACAATGAGCAGTTCTTC.